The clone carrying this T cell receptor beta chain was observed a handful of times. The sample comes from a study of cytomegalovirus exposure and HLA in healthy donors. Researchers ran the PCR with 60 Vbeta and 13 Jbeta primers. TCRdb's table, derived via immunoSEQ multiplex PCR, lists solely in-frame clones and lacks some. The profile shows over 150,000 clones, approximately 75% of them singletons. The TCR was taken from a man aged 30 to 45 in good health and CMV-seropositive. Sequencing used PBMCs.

DNA for the CDR3: TGTGCCACTGGGGGGACGAACACCGGGGAGCTGTTTTTT. Its protein product is CATGGTNTGELFF. V gene TRBV28 combines with J gene TRBJ2-2; possible D gene TRBD2, 6 bases. The CDR3 spans 13 residues. V dropped 10 bases and J dropped 0 bases, with 9 bases sitting between them. Germline CDR1 reads MDHEN; CDR2 reads SYDVKM.